This T cell receptor beta chain comes out of a study of blood T cell repertoires in COVID-19. Deletions cut 6 bases from V and 10 bases from J, with 12 bases between. The germline CDR1 and CDR2 sequences are SGHAT and FQDESV (reference sequence). The CDR3 is 11 residues long. Using immunoSEQ multiplex PCR, the repertoire was profiled, and TCRdb retains in-frame clones only, with some absent. This sample has about 230,000 clones, with approximately 84% found just once. In Seattle, patients joined the study during active infection and were tracked longitudinally. The chain uses TRBV11-1 and TRBJ1-1; D ambiguous. The clonotype comes from a middle-aged man with COVID-19, enrolled during active disease. Sequencing was done on a sample of peripheral blood. CDR3 nucleotides: TGTGCCAGCAGGCGAGGAGACCTAGCTTTCTTT. Amino acids: CASRRGDLAFF.